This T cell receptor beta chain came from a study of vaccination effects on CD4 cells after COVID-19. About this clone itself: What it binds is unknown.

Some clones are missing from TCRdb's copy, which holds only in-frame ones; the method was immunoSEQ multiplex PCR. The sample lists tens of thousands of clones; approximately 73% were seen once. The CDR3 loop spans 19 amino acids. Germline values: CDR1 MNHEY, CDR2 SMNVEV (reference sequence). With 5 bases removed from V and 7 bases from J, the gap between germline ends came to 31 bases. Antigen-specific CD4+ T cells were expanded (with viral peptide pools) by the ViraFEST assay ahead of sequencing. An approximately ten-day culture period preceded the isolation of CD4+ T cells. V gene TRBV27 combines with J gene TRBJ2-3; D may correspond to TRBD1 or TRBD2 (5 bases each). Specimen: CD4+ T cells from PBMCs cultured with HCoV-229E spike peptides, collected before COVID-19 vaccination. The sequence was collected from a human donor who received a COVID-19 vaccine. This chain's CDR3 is CASSTPSGATLSVTHTQYF. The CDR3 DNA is TGTGCCAGCAGTACGCCCTCCGGGGCTACTCTAAGCGTTACACATACGCAGTATTTT.